The 25 T cell receptor beta chains presented below share a single source sample, sequenced in a study of shared clonotypes between healthy human individuals. Terminally differentiated effector memory CD45RA+ cells were excluded by CCR7 positive selection of CD45RO-negative cells. TCRdb keeps only in-frame clones here, not all; method: immunoSEQ multiplex PCR. In the table there are around 600,000 clones, approximately 95% of which are singletons. The source material was naive CD8+ T cells sorted from blood. The receptors derive from a woman between 25 and 40 years old in good health.

The chain joins TRBV28 to TRBJ2-7; 14 positions agree with TRBD2. Per the germline V gene, CDR1 is MDHEN and CDR2 is SYDVKM. This CDR3 spans 17 amino acids. J lost 6 bases, V lost 4 bases, and 11 bases had no gene match. The DNA of the CDR3 is TGTGCCAGCAGTTCGGGACTAGCGGGAGTGTGGCTCCGCGAGCAGTACTTC. This gives the protein CASSSGLAGVWLREQYF.

The chain uses TRBV28 and TRBJ1-5; D gene uncertain. Trimming took off 5 bases at V and 9 bases at J, with 11 bases between the two ends. In germline, CDR1 is MDHEN, CDR2 SYDVKM. The CDR3 loop spans 12 amino acids. CDR3 loop: CASSLPSGPQHF. The CDR3 coding sequence is TGTGCCAGCAGTCTACCGAGTGGGCCCCAGCATTTT.

The genes are TRBV4-1 and TRBJ2-2, with unresolved D. Trimming cost V 0 bases and J 10 bases, with 12 bases left between them. The CDR3 contains 14 residues. CDR1 is MGHRA and CDR2 is YSYEKL in the germline V gene. The DNA for the CDR3 is TGCGCCAGCAGCCAAGAGGGGTTTCGACCGGAGCTGTTTTTT. Residues: CASSQEGFRPELFF.

The rearrangement joins TRBV9 to TRBJ2-1; 10 bases fit TRBD2. Germline CDR1 and CDR2: SGDLS and YYNGEE. This CDR3 is 16 amino acids long. V lost 0 bases to trimming and J lost 3 bases; unmatched junction nucleotides: 3. CDR3 nucleotide sequence: TGTGCCAGCAGCGTAGAAGCGGGAGGGCTCTACAATGAGCAGTTCTTC. Its protein product is CASSVEAGGLYNEQFF.

The chain couples TRBV6-4 to TRBJ2-7, with TRBD2 matching 7 bases. Trimming took 7 bases from V and 1 from J; bases not matched to a gene: 10. CDR1 and CDR2 (germline): MRHNA, SNTAGT. The CDR3 is 15 amino acids. DNA for the CDR3: TGTGCCAGCACCCACGGGGGGTTATTATCCTACGAGCAGTACTTC. This sequence encodes CASTHGGLLSYEQYF.

This rearrangement joins TRBV7-6 to TRBJ1-4; D gene uncertain. Germline CDR1 SGHVS, CDR2 FNYEAQ. V lost 3 bases and J 7 bases, leaving 15 bases between the germline ends. The CDR3 loop spans 15 amino acids. Here the CDR3 DNA reads TGTGCCAGCAGCTTCTTCGGGCAGGACCGTGAAAAACTGTTTTTT. It specifies CASSFFGQDREKLFF.

The gene calls are TRBV5-8 and TRBJ2-7; D tentatively fits TRBD1 or TRBD2 (5 bases each). CDR3 length equals 11 residues. V gave up 5 bases and J gave up 2 bases, with 5 bases separating them. The germline V gene encodes CDR1 SGHTS and CDR2 YDEGEE. DNA of the CDR3: TGTGCCAGCAGGGGGGCCTACGAGCAGTACTTC. Protein sequence: CASRGAYEQYF.

The chain carries TRBV4-1 and TRBJ2-1; D is unresolved. Germline assignment: CDR1 MGHRA and CDR2 YSYEKL. The length of the CDR3 is 15 residues. V was pared by 4 bases and J by 2 bases, with 12 bases between. The CDR3 sequence is CASSPQQSTYNEQFF. The DNA for the CDR3 is TGCGCCAGCAGCCCTCAGCAATCTACCTACAATGAGCAGTTCTTC.

The gene calls are TRBV28 and TRBJ2-2; D ambiguous. Per the germline V gene, CDR1 is MDHEN and CDR2 is SYDVKM. V lost 0 bases, J lost 6 bases, and 2 bases lay in between. This CDR3 spans 12 amino acids. The CDR3 here is CASSLWAGELFF. The DNA for the CDR3 is TGTGCCAGCAGTTTATGGGCCGGGGAGCTGTTTTTT.

The genes are TRBV5-4 and TRBJ2-7; D gene uncertain. Germline V gene lookup returns CDR1 SGHNT and CDR2 YYREEE (reference sequence). V lost 3 bases, J lost 5 bases, and 6 bases lay in between. CDR3 length: 11 residues. DNA for the CDR3: TGTGCCAGCAGCTCAGACCACGAGCAGTACTTC. This encodes CASSSDHEQYF.

The rearrangement uses TRBV27 and TRBJ2-1; 14 bases align to TRBD2. The trim removed 4 bases at V and 3 bases at J, leaving 8 bases unmatched. The CDR3 spans 18 residues. Germline V gives CDR1 MNHEY, CDR2 SMNVEV (reference sequence). The CDR3 here is CASSSTSGRDLGYNEQFF. As DNA, the CDR3 is TGTGCCAGCAGTTCGACTAGCGGGAGGGATTTGGGCTACAATGAGCAGTTCTTC.

This clone was detected only once. J is TRBJ2-3 and V is TRBV2, with TRBD2 identical over 8 bases. Looked up from germline, CDR1 is SNHLY and CDR2 is FYNNEI. This CDR3 contains 15 residues. V dropped 7 bases and J dropped 0; count of bases not matched to a gene: 6. In DNA, the CDR3 is TGTGCCAGCAAGCGGGAGCCTACTAGCACAGATACGCAGTATTTT. Amino acids: CASKREPTSTDTQYF.

In this sample, this clone turned up once. V is TRBV25-1 and J is TRBJ2-1, with 13 bases fitting TRBD2. The V gene's germline CDR1 is MGHDK and CDR2 SYGVNS. V dropped 3 bases and J dropped 4; count of bases not matched to a gene: 3. The CDR3 contains 16 residues. CDR3 sequence: CASSDRGLAGYNEQFF. CDR3 sequence (DNA): TGTGCCAGCAGTGATAGGGGACTAGCGGGGTACAATGAGCAGTTCTTC.

This clone was picked up one time. The chain recombines TRBV5-1 with TRBJ2-1, with 11 bases matching TRBD2. V dropped 0 bases and J dropped 8; count of bases not matched to a gene: 7. CDR3 length equals 16 residues. Germline V gene lookup returns CDR1 SGHRS and CDR2 YFSETQ. The CDR3 region is CASSLVAGGPFYEQFF. Written as DNA, the CDR3 is TGCGCCAGCAGCTTGGTAGCGGGAGGGCCTTTCTATGAGCAGTTCTTC.

V is TRBV7-9 and J is TRBJ1-2; no clear D. The V end was cut by 1 base, the J end by 0 bases, with 18 bases between. The CDR3 loop spans 18 amino acids. From germline, CDR1 is SEHNR and CDR2 FQNEAQ (reference sequence). CDR3 nucleotides: TGTGCCAGCAGCTTAGGGGAAGACGGAGTTTTAGCTAACTATGGCTACACCTTC. It translates to CASSLGEDGVLANYGYTF.

V gene TRBV7-8 combines with J gene TRBJ2-3; 7 nucleotides agree with TRBD2. The CDR3 has 19 residues. With V trimmed by 5 bases and J by 3 bases, 20 bases remained unmatched. CDR1 is SGHVS, CDR2 FQNEAQ, per germline. In DNA form, the CDR3 reads TGTGCCAGCAGCCGGTCGGGCGGGAGTTTGGGTGGGCCTACAGATACGCAGTATTTT. It is translated as CASSRSGGSLGGPTDTQYF.

V is TRBV30 and J is TRBJ1-1, with 7 nucleotides matching TRBD1. Per germline, CDR1 GTSNPN and CDR2 SVGIG (reference sequence). The ends lost 1 base at V and 0 bases at J; junction bases unmatched: 5. This CDR3 has 15 residues. The CDR3 region is CAWSGGQKMNTEAFF. DNA of the CDR3: TGTGCCTGGAGTGGGGGACAGAAAATGAACACTGAAGCTTTCTTT.

The chain carries TRBV12-5 and TRBJ1-2; 8 bases are shared with TRBD1. Looked up from germline, CDR1 is LGHNT and CDR2 is FRNRAP. The CDR3 runs 15 residues. V lost 0 bases, J lost 9 bases, and 9 bases stayed unmatched. The CDR3: CASGLVEGRGRSYTF. The CDR3 region has the DNA TGTGCTAGTGGTTTGGTAGAGGGCAGGGGGCGAAGCTACACCTTC.

The chain carries TRBV25-1 and TRBJ2-7; D not certain. The germline gives CDR1 MGHDK, CDR2 SYGVNS. This CDR3 region has 14 residues. Trimming shortened V by 0 bases and J by 6 bases, and 12 bases separated the two germline ends. Here the CDR3 reads CASSEYGVAGEQYF. The CDR3 nucleotides read TGTGCCAGCAGTGAATATGGGGTCGCCGGCGAGCAGTACTTC.

V gene TRBV6-1 combines with J gene TRBJ2-7, with D tentatively TRBD1 (6 bases). The germline V gene encodes CDR1 MNHNS and CDR2 SASEGT. The CDR3 has 14 amino acids. V lost 6 bases and J lost 4, with 16 bases in between. CDR3 in amino acids: CASRHTGTIYEQYF. The CDR3 DNA is TGTGCCAGCAGGCATACAGGGACGATTTACGAGCAGTACTTC.

The J gene is TRBJ1-3, the V gene TRBV28; D may be TRBD1 (5 bases). Per germline, CDR1 MDHEN and CDR2 SYDVKM. Trimming pared 6 bases from V and 0 bases from J, leaving 15 bases between. This CDR3 is 16 amino acids long. CDR3 region: CASSPRGGLSGNTIYF. The CDR3 bases are TGTGCCAGCAGCCCGAGGGGAGGACTCTCTGGAAACACCATATATTTT.

The rearrangement uses TRBV18 and TRBJ1-5; TRBD1 matches 9 bases. CDR1 and CDR2 from the germline V gene are KGHSH and LQKENI. The CDR3 covers 18 residues. V dropped 3 bases and J dropped 2; count of bases not matched to a gene: 11. The CDR3 is CASSPTGTGLMGNQPQHF. Written as DNA, the CDR3 is TGTGCCAGCTCACCTACCGGGACAGGGTTAATGGGCAATCAGCCCCAGCATTTT.

The gene calls are TRBV15 and TRBJ2-1, with D possibly matching TRBD1 (6 bases). The CDR3 extends over 14 amino acids. V was clipped by 7 bases and J by 5 bases, with 15 bases between them. The germline V gene encodes CDR1 LNHNV and CDR2 YYDKDF (reference sequence). The CDR3 sequence is CATTGTLQHNEQFF. In DNA, the CDR3 is TGTGCCACCACTGGGACACTGCAACACAATGAGCAGTTCTTC.

Concerning this clone itself: The identical CDR3 is also encoded by other nucleotide sequences in the sample. This sequence joins TRBV13 and TRBJ1-1; D is perhaps TRBD1 (5 bases). Between the trimmed V and J ends, which lost 5 bases and 1 base, there was a span of 8 bases. Germline CDR1 reads PRHDT; CDR2 reads FYEKMQ (reference sequence). CDR3 length: 13 amino acids. CDR3 amino acids: CASSPGQNTEAFF. CDR3 DNA: TGTGCCAGCAGCCCCGGACAGAACACTGAAGCTTTCTTT.

V gene TRBV2 combines with J gene TRBJ2-3; D gene ambiguous. Germline V lookup: CDR1 SNHLY, CDR2 FYNNEI. V gave up 3 bases and J gave up 5 bases, with 15 bases separating them. CDR3 length: 15 amino acids. The CDR3 is CASSDNLSLGDTQYF. Here the CDR3 DNA reads TGTGCCAGCAGTGACAACCTATCTCTGGGAGATACGCAGTATTTT.